This passage covers 4 T cell receptor beta chains from one sample sequenced in a study of cytomegalovirus exposure and HLA in healthy donors (dated by TCRdb to 2017 to 2019). The protocol used for the library was the immunoSEQ multiplex PCR assay. For the multiplex PCR, a mixture combining 60 forward primers for TCR Vbeta segments and 13 reverse primers for TCR Jbeta segments was used. The table was pulled from immuneACCESS by TCRdb, which kept in-frame rearrangements only. Such tables lose some clones; where checked, under half of the loss comes from unresolved V genes, and the rest has no known cause. The sample records under 130,000 clones, approximately 16% of which are singletons. The top ten hold roughly 0.8% of the sample. Sample: PBMCs. These TCRs come from a female donor in good health and CMV-seronegative.

This clone was seen a handful of times. This chain uses TRBV27 with TRBJ1-1, with 9 bases aligning to TRBD1. From germline, CDR1 is MNHEY and CDR2 SMNVEV (reference sequence). The CDR3 runs 14 residues. V lost 5 bases, J lost 12 bases, and 13 bases stayed unmatched. CDR3 nucleotides: TGTGCCAGCAGTCTCAAAGCGGGACAGGGTAAAACTTTCTTT. It codes for CASSLKAGQGKTFF.

V gene TRBV27 combines with J gene TRBJ1-3; no definite D call. The CDR3 runs 17 residues. Germline V CDR1 and CDR2: MNHEY, SMNVEV (reference sequence). Trimming shortened V by 1 base and J by 0 bases, and 13 bases separated the two germline ends. DNA for the CDR3: TGTGCCAGCAGTTTATTCGGAGAGGGATACTCTGGAAACACCATATATTTT. It encodes CASSLFGEGYSGNTIYF.

The chain links TRBV27 to TRBJ1-5, with D possibly matching TRBD1 (6 bases). V was cut by 2 bases and J by 7 bases, with 21 bases left in between. CDR3 length: 17 amino acids. Germline V lookup: CDR1 MNHEY, CDR2 SMNVEV (reference sequence). The CDR3 sequence: CASSLEGGHSPGQPQHF. The CDR3 DNA follows: TGTGCCAGCAGTTTAGAGGGGGGGCATTCACCAGGGCAGCCCCAGCATTTT.

This clone has a handful of counts. The chain joins TRBV19 to TRBJ2-5; possible D gene TRBD1, 6 bases. This CDR3 comprises 14 residues. V shed 3 bases and J shed 5 bases, with 13 bases lying between them. In germline, CDR1 is LNHDA, CDR2 SQIVND (reference sequence). CDR3 bases: TGTGCCAGTAGTATCCAGGGGACGTCTGAGACCCAGTACTTC. This sequence encodes CASSIQGTSETQYF.